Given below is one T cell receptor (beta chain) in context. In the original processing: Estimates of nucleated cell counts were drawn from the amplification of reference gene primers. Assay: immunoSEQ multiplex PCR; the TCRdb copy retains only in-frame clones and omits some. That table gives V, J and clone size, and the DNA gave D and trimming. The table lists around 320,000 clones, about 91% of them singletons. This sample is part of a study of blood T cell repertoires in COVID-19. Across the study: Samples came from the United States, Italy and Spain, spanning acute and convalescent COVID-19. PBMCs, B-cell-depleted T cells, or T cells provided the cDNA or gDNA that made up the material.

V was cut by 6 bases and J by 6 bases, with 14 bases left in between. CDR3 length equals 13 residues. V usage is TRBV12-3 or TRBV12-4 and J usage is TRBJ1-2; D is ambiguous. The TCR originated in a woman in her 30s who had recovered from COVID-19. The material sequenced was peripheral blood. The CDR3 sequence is CASRGGLPDGYTF. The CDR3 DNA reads TGTGCCAGCAGAGGAGGACTCCCGGATGGCTACACCTTC.